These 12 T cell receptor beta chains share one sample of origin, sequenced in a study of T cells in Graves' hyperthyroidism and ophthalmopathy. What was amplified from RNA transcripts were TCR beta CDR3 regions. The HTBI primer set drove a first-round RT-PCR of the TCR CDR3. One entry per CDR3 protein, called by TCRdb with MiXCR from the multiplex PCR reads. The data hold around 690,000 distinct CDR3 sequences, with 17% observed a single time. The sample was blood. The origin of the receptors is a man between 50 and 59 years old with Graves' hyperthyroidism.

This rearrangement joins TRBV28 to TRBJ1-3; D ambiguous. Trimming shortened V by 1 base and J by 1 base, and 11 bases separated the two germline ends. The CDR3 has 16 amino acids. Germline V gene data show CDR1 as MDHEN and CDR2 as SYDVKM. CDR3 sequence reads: CASSLLGLLSGNTIYF. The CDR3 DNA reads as TGTGCCAGCAGTTTATTGGGCCTCCTATCTGGAAACACCATATATTTT.

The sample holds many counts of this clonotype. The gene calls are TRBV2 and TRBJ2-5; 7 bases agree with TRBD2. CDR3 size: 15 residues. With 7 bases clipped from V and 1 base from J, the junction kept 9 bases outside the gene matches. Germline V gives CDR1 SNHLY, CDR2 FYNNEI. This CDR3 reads CASKRGEHIQETQYF. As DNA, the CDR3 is TGTGCCAGCAAGCGGGGCGAGCATATCCAAGAGACCCAGTACTTC.

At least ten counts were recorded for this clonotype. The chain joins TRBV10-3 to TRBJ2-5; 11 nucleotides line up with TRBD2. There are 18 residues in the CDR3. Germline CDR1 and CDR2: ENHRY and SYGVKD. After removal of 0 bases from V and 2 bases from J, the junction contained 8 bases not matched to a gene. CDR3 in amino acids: CAISESRLAGGLQETQYF. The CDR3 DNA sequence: TGTGCCATCAGTGAGTCAAGGCTAGCGGGAGGACTTCAAGAGACCCAGTACTTC.

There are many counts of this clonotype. The CDR3 DNA follows: TGCGCCAGCAGCTCGGGACAGGGCCGCAACGAGCAGTACTTC. It translates to CASSSGQGRNEQYF. The chain is built from TRBV5-1 and TRBJ2-7; 9 bases are shared with TRBD1. The V gene's germline CDR1 is SGHRS and CDR2 YFSETQ. Unmatched junction bases numbered 6, after V lost 3 bases and J lost 5 bases. There are 14 residues in the CDR3.

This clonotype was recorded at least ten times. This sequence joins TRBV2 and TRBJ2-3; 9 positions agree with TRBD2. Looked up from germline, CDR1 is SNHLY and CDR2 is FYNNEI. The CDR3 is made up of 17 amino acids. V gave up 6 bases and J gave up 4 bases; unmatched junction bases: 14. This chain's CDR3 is CASSERTSALGADTQYF. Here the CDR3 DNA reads TGTGCCAGCAGCGAACGGACTAGCGCCCTAGGGGCAGATACGCAGTATTTT.

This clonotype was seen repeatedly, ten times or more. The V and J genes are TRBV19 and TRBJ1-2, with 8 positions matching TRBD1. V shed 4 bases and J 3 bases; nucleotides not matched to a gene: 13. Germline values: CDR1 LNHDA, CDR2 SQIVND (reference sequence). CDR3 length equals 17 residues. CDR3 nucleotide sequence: TGTGCCAGTAGTAACGGACAGGGATTGGTATGGGACTATGGCTACACCTTC. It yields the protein CASSNGQGLVWDYGYTF.

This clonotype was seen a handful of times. CDR3 sequence: CSARWGLNQPQHF. The CDR3, as DNA: TGCAGTGCTAGATGGGGTCTCAACCAGCCCCAGCATTTT. The chain is built from TRBV20-1 and TRBJ1-5, with D uncertain. The length of the CDR3 is 13 residues. Trimming removed 2 bases at V and 7 bases at J, with 12 bases between. In germline, CDR1 is DFQATT, CDR2 SNEGSKA (reference sequence).

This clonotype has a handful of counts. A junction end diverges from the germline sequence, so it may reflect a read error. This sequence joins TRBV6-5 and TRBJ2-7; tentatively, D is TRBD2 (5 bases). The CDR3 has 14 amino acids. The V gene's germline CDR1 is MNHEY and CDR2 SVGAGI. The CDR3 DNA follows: TGTGCCAGCAGTTACGGAGGCCCTACCTACGAGCAGTGCTTC. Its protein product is CASSYGGPTYEQCF.

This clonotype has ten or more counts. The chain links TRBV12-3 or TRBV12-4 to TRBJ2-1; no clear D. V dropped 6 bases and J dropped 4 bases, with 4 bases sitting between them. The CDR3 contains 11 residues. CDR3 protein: CASRQYNEQFF. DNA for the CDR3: TGTGCCAGCAGACAGTACAATGAGCAGTTCTTC.

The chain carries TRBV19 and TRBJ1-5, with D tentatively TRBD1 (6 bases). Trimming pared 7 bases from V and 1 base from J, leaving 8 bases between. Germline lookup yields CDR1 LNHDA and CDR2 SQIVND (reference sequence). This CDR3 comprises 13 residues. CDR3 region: CASTQGSNQPQHF. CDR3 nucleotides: TGTGCCAGTACTCAGGGGAGCAATCAGCCCCAGCATTTT.

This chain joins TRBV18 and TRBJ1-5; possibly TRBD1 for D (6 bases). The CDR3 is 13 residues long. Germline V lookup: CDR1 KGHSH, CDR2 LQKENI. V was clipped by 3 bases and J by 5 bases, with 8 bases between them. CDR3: CASSPNRDQPQHF. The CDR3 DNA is TGTGCCAGCTCACCCAACAGGGATCAGCCCCAGCATTTT.

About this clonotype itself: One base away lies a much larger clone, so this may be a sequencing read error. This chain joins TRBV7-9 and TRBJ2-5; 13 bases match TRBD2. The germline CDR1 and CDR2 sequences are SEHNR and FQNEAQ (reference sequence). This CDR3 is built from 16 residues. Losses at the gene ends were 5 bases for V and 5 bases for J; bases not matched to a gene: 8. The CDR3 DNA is TGTGCCAGCAGCGCGGTAGGACTAGCGGGAGCTGAGACCCAGTACTTC. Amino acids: CASSAVGLAGAETQYF.